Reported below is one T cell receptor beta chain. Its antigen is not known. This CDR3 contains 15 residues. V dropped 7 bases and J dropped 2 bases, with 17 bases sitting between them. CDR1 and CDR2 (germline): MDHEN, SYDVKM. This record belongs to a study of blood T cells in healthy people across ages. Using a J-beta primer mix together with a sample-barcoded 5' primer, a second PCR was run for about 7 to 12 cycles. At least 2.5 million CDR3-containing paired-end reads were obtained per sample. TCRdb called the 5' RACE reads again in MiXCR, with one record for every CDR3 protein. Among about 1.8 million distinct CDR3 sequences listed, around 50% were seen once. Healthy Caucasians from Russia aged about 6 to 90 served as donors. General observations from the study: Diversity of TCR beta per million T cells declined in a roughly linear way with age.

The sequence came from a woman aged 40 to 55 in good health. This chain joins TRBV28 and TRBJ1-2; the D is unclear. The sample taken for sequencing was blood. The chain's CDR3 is CASNSSPGANYGYTF. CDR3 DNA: TGTGCCAGCAACTCGTCCCCGGGAGCGAACTATGGCTACACCTTC.